This T cell receptor (beta chain) emerged from a study of response to subunit inactivated influenza vaccine. TCRdb used MiXCR to reprocess the RT-PCR reads, holding one entry per CDR3 protein. Of 560,000 or so distinct CDR3 sequences in the sample, 7.6% were seen once. Germline assignment: CDR1 SGHDT and CDR2 YYEEEE. V lost 1 base to trimming and J lost 0 bases, with 4 bases between them. This CDR3 contains 13 residues. This clonotype occurred many times. This specimen was PBMCs from blood, taken less than 25 months after vaccination. This chain joins TRBV5-6 and TRBJ2-5, with D hard to call. The sequence was collected from a man between 50 and 69 years old who received an inactivated influenza vaccine. DNA for the CDR3: TGTGCCAGCAGCTTGTCAGACCAAGAGACCCAGTACTTC. This encodes CASSLSDQETQYF.